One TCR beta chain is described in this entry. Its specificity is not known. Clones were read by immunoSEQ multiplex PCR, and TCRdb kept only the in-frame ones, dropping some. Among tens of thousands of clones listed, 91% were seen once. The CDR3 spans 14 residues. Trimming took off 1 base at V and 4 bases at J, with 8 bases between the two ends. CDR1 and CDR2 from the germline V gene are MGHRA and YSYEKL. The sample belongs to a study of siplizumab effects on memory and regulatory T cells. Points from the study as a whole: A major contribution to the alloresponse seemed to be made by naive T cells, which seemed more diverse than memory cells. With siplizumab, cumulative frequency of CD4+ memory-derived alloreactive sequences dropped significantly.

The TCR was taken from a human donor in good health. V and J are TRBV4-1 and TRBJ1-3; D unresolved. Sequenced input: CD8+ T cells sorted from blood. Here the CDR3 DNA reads TGCGCCAGCAGCCAAGGGTCCAGCGGAAACACCATATATTTT. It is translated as CASSQGSSGNTIYF.